The 16 T cell receptor beta chains listed next were all sequenced from one sample in a study of blood T cell repertoires in COVID-19. Libraries were prepared by immunoSEQ multiplex PCR; TCRdb keeps only in-frame clonotypes and omits some of them. This sample has 30,000 or so clones, with approximately 67% found just once. The sample comprised peripheral blood. These receptors all come from a human donor in a cohort sampled during active COVID-19.

CDR3 sequence: CASSLASESYEQYF. The DNA of the CDR3 is TGTGCCAGCAGCTTAGCGTCAGAATCCTACGAGCAGTACTTC. The rearrangement joins TRBV7-2 to TRBJ2-7; D not resolved. Deletions cut 0 bases from V and 1 base from J, with 7 bases between. Germline CDR1 is SGHTA and CDR2 is FQGNSA. The CDR3 runs to 14 residues. Looking up the rest from reference TRBV7-2 and TRBJ2-7 gives the full variable domain: GAGVSQSPSNKVTEKGKDVELRCDPISGHTALYWYRQSLGQGLEFLIYFQGNSAPDKSGLPSDRFSAERTGGSVSTLTIQRTQQEDSAVYLCASSLASESYEQYFGPGTRLTVT.

This sequence joins TRBV7-8 and TRBJ1-2; D gene ambiguous. V lost 5 bases to trimming and J lost 7 bases, with 8 bases between them. The germline V gene has CDR1 SGHVS and CDR2 FQNEAQ. The CDR3 spans 11 residues. CDR3 sequence (DNA): TGTGCCAGCAGCGGAGGTATTGGCTACACCTTC. This encodes CASSGGIGYTF.

J is TRBJ2-7 and V is TRBV11-3; D gene uncertain. CDR1 SGHNT and CDR2 YENEEA come from the germline V gene. Trimming cost V 1 base and J 3 bases, with 7 bases left between them. The CDR3 is 13 amino acids. The CDR3 protein is CASSLGANYEQYF. The CDR3 nucleotides read TGTGCCAGCAGCTTAGGGGCGAACTACGAGCAGTACTTC. Full variable domain (remainder filled in from reference TRBV11-3 and TRBJ2-7): EAGVVQSPRYKIIEKKQPVAFWCNPISGHNTLYWYLQNLGQGPELLIRYENEEAVDDSQLPKDRFSAERLKGVDSTLKIQPAELGDSAVYLCASSLGANYEQYFGPGTRLTVT.

Concerning this clone: At one of its ends the junction is not consistent with the germline gene, which may arise from a read error. DNA for the CDR3: TGTGCCAGCAGTTACATGGACAGCCACGCGAACTCTGGCTACACCTTC. It yields the protein CASSYMDSHANSGYTF. The chain recombines TRBV6-2 or TRBV6-3 with TRBJ1-2; D possibly corresponds to TRBD1 (6 bases). Looked up from germline, CDR1 is MNHEY and CDR2 is SVGEGT. This CDR3 region has 16 residues.

The chain links TRBV28 to TRBJ1-2; 10 nucleotides agree with TRBD1. CDR3 length: 18 amino acids. Germline CDR1 and CDR2: MDHEN and SYDVKM. V trimming: 4 bases; J trimming: 5 bases; junction bases outside the gene matches: 16. The CDR3 loop reads CASSSRLRDRGKFYGYTF. CDR3 nucleotides: TGTGCCAGCAGTTCCCGTCTCCGGGACAGGGGTAAATTTTATGGCTACACCTTC.

The rearrangement links TRBV10-3 to TRBJ2-3, with D unclear. V lost 3 bases, J lost 3 bases, and 7 bases lay in between. This CDR3 comprises 13 residues. The germline V gene encodes CDR1 ENHRY and CDR2 SYGVKD. The CDR3 DNA reads as TGTGCCATCAGTGATTACGAGACAGATACGCAGTATTTT. Protein product: CAISDYETDTQYF.

This chain links TRBV7-8 with TRBJ1-3; the match to TRBD1 covers 8 bases. In germline, CDR1 is SGHVS, CDR2 FQNEAQ. The trim removed 5 bases at V and 1 base at J, leaving 4 bases unmatched. This CDR3 comprises 15 residues. The CDR3 loop reads CASSVQGDSGNTIYF. The DNA for the CDR3 is TGTGCCAGCAGCGTACAGGGGGATTCTGGAAACACCATATATTTT.

This clone qualifies as medium-sized. The CDR3 nucleotides are TGTGCCAGCAGTCTAACAGTTTCCTCGGAGCAGTACTTC. It is translated as CASSLTVSSEQYF. This chain uses TRBV28 with TRBJ2-7; D is undetermined. Germline V gene sequence: CDR1 MDHEN, CDR2 SYDVKM. The CDR3 is 13 amino acids. The germline V and J ends were trimmed by 5 bases and 7 bases, with 15 bases remaining between them.

This clone was seen only a few times. The gene calls are TRBV10-1 and TRBJ1-3; D is ambiguous. Trimming pared 5 bases from V and 0 bases from J, leaving 8 bases between. CDR1 WNHNN and CDR2 SYGVQD come from the germline V gene (reference sequence). The CDR3 spans 14 residues. The CDR3 region has the DNA TGCGCCAGCAGTCCGGGGAGCTCTGGAAACACCATATATTTT. Its protein product is CASSPGSSGNTIYF.

J is TRBJ2-1 and V is TRBV19, with 14 bases aligning to TRBD2. V lost 5 bases, J lost 4 bases, and 13 bases stayed unmatched. This CDR3 contains 19 residues. The V gene's germline CDR1 is LNHDA and CDR2 SQIVND (reference sequence). The chain's CDR3 is CASSLGTSGRGAKYNEQFF. In DNA form, the CDR3 reads TGTGCCAGTAGTCTCGGGACTAGCGGGAGAGGGGCTAAGTACAATGAGCAGTTCTTC.

This clone was observed at least ten times. CDR3: CASSLYINEQFF. The CDR3 DNA is TGTGCCAGCAGCCTATATATTAATGAGCAGTTCTTC. The J gene is TRBJ2-1, the V gene TRBV3-1 (or the pseudogene TRBV3-2), with unresolved D. CDR1 LGHDT and CDR2 YNNKEL come from the germline V gene (reference sequence). CDR3 size: 12 residues. The V end was cut by 4 bases, the J end by 7 bases, with 8 bases between.

The rearrangement joins TRBV5-1 to TRBJ2-1; a weak D match, TRBD2 (5 bases). V shed 6 bases and J shed 5 bases, with 18 bases lying between them. Germline V lookup: CDR1 SGHRS, CDR2 YFSETQ. The CDR3 has 15 amino acids. This chain's CDR3 is CASTPGSGLNNEQFF. The CDR3 DNA follows: TGCGCCAGCACTCCGGGGAGTGGCCTGAACAATGAGCAGTTCTTC.

This clone was recorded at least ten times. J is TRBJ2-3 and V is TRBV7-3; D not resolved. V lost 5 bases, J lost 0 bases, and 6 bases lay in between. Looked up from germline, CDR1 is SGHTA and CDR2 is FQGTGA. The CDR3 runs 13 residues. This chain's CDR3 is CASSTTSTDTQYF. CDR3 nucleotide sequence: TGTGCCAGCAGCACGACTAGCACAGATACGCAGTATTTT.

The genes are TRBV7-3 and TRBJ2-3, with 12 bases that match TRBD2. The CDR3 loop spans 19 amino acids. Germline-derived CDR1 and CDR2 are SGHTA and FQGTGA. Losses at the gene ends were 2 bases for V and 5 bases for J; bases not matched to a gene: 14. CDR3 bases: TGTGCCAGCAGCTTAGAGGTGCGGAGACTAGCGGGAGAGGTAGATACGCAGTATTTT. It encodes CASSLEVRRLAGEVDTQYF. The complete variable domain, with remaining parts taken from reference TRBV7-3 and TRBJ2-3, reads GAGVSQTPSNKVTEKGKYVELRCDPISGHTALYWYRQSLGQGPEFLIYFQGTGAADDSGLPNDRFFAVRPEGSVSTLKIQRTERGDSAVYLCASSLEVRRLAGEVDTQYFGPGTRLTVL.

This clone was seen a handful of times. The V gene is TRBV11-1, the J gene TRBJ2-7, with a tentative D call TRBD2 (7 bases). With 3 bases removed from V and 6 bases from J, the gap between germline ends came to 12 bases. The CDR3 spans 13 residues. Germline V lookup: CDR1 SGHAT, CDR2 FQDESV (reference sequence). The chain's CDR3 is CASSFSGGAEQYF. For the CDR3, the DNA is TGTGCCAGCAGCTTTTCTGGGGGGGCCGAGCAGTACTTC.

The chain employs TRBV18 and TRBJ2-7; D is possibly TRBD1 (5 bases). Germline values: CDR1 KGHSH, CDR2 LQKENI. Trimming pared 1 base from V and 6 bases from J, leaving 16 bases between. This CDR3 contains 15 residues. The CDR3 region has the DNA TGTGCCAGCTCACCACGTCAGGTAGGGGCTACCGAGCAGTACTTC. Translated, it gives CASSPRQVGATEQYF.